This TCR beta chain was observed in a study of radiotherapy plus CTLA-4 blockade in lung cancer. Study details: In 18% of patients, objective responses were seen; roughly 30% had disease control.

TCRdb keeps only in-frame clones here, not all; method: immunoSEQ multiplex PCR. The repertoire holds about 36,000 clones, with over 55% as singletons. This clone was counted a few times. V trimming: 3 bases; J trimming: 2 bases; junction bases outside the gene matches: 9. Germline CDR1 PRHDT, CDR2 FYEKMQ (reference sequence). This CDR3 contains 16 residues. This TCR was sampled from a human donor with non-small cell lung cancer who had stable disease on radiotherapy plus ipilimumab. The source was peripheral blood, collected from a patient treated with radiotherapy plus ipilimumab. This chain connects TRBV13 to TRBJ2-7; 8 nucleotides align to TRBD1. CDR3 sequence: CASSFSDREGAYEQYF. In DNA, the CDR3 is TGTGCCAGCAGCTTTTCGGACAGGGAAGGGGCCTACGAGCAGTACTTC.